This T cell receptor (beta chain) was sequenced in a study of T cells after yellow fever vaccination. TCRdb ran MiXCR on the 5' RACE reads and lists one entry per CDR3 protein. This sample has 550,000 to 750,000 distinct CDR3 sequences, with 13% found just once. V was pared by 1 base and J by 6 bases, with 18 bases between. The CDR3 contains 16 residues. Germline lookup yields CDR1 KGHDR and CDR2 SFDVKD. This clonotype was observed a few times. The sequence was collected from a man aged 25 to 45 who received the YFV17D yellow fever vaccine. Source: PBMCs, taken on the day of the yellow fever booster vaccination. This sequence joins TRBV24-1 and TRBJ2-7, with D perhaps matching TRBD1 (6 bases). DNA of the CDR3: TGTGCCACCAGTGATTTAGCCCGGGAACAGGGTGGCGAGCAGTACTTC. The encoded protein is CATSDLAREQGGEQYF.